A selection of T cell receptor beta chains follows, all from one sample in a study of blood T cell repertoires in COVID-19. Data came from immunoSEQ multiplex PCR; TCRdb stores just in-frame clones and leaves some out. The repertoire consists of approximately 220,000 clones, with 65% to 85% occurring once and the leading ten covering about 7.4%. Sequencing used peripheral blood. These receptors were collected from a woman aged 45-65 years with acute or convalescent COVID-19. Both conserved end residues are part of each CDR3. The D gene is left open where the match is weak. Size tells how often a clone was seen (once, few, many) or the class of an expanded clone, and some rows leave it out.

>TRBV6-5|TRBJ1-5|-|-
CASSLPPGSNQPQHF
TGTGCCAGCAGCTTACCCCCGGGGAGCAATCAGCCCCAGCATTTT
>TRBV6-5|TRBJ2-7|-|-
CASTVRIGAGYEQYF
TGTGCCAGCACGGTCCGGATTGGGGCAGGCTACGAGCAGTACTTC
>TRBV6-5|TRBJ2-3|-|-
CASSYSGSPSTDTQYF
TGTGCCAGCAGTTACTCTGGCTCTCCTAGCACAGATACGCAGTATTTT
>TRBV29-1|TRBJ1-4|TRBD1|-
CSVGGQVNEKLFF
TGCAGCGTTGGGGGACAGGTTAATGAAAAACTGTTTTTT
>TRBV28|TRBJ1-2|TRBD1|few
CASSTGTVYGYTF
TGTGCCAGCAGTACCGGGACAGTCTATGGCTACACCTTC
>TRBV5-4|TRBJ2-5|TRBD1|-
CASSNRDREETQYF
TGTGCCAGCAGCAACCGGGACAGGGAAGAGACCCAGTACTTC
>TRBV10-3|TRBJ2-2|TRBD2|few
CATTRGTSVNTGELFF
TGTGCCACGACAAGGGGGACTAGCGTCAACACCGGGGAGCTGTTTTTT
>TRBV11-2|TRBJ2-1|TRBD1|few
CASSPRGSSYNEQFF
TGTGCCAGCAGCCCCAGGGGGAGCTCCTACAATGAGCAGTTCTTC
>TRBV28|TRBJ1-5|-|-
CASSDTSGQPQHF
TGTGCCAGCTCCGACACCTCAGGTCAGCCCCAGCATTTT
>TRBV6-5|TRBJ2-7|TRBD1|once
CASSLGDSSAYEQYF
TGTGCCAGCAGCCTAGGGGACAGCTCGGCCTACGAGCAGTACTTC
>TRBV5-5|TRBJ1-1|-|-
CASSLGAGERVTEAFF
TGTGCCAGCAGCTTGGGGGCAGGGGAAAGGGTTACTGAAGCTTTCTTT
>TRBV27|TRBJ1-2|TRBD1|-
CASSSLPGQRPHGYTF
TGTGCCAGCAGTTCCCTCCCGGGACAGCGACCCCATGGCTACACCTTC
>TRBV28|TRBJ2-7|TRBD2|once
CASSPPGGLGYEQYF
TGTGCCAGCAGTCCCCCGGGGGGTTTGGGCTACGAGCAGTACTTC